Below, 25 T cell receptor beta chains from the same sample are listed, as sequenced in a study of memory CD4+ T cells and cytomegalovirus serostatus. Single viable CD3+CD4+CD8-CD45RO+ cells were sorted as the memory CD4+ T cells. Clones were sequenced by immunoSEQ multiplex PCR, and TCRdb holds only the in-frame ones, with some missing. This sample yields about 25,000 clones, of which about 80% are seen a single time; approximately 0.68% belongs to the top ten. Material for sequencing was memory CD4+ T cells from blood. The origin of the receptors is an adult in good health and CMV-seronegative.

This clone was observed once. This rearrangement joins TRBV5-1 to TRBJ2-3; TRBD2 might be the D (5 bases). Between the trimmed V and J ends, which lost 4 bases and 0 bases, there was a span of 15 bases. Looked up from germline, CDR1 is SGHRS and CDR2 is YFSETQ. The CDR3 contains 16 residues. The CDR3 protein is CASSPFQAGSTDTQYF. CDR3 bases: TGCGCCAGCAGCCCCTTCCAGGCGGGTAGCACAGATACGCAGTATTTT.

CDR3 loop: CASSWVSNEQFF. Written as DNA, the CDR3 is TGTGCCAGCAGCTGGGTTTCAAATGAGCAGTTCTTC. This sequence joins TRBV5-6 and TRBJ2-1, with D unresolved. The V gene lost 3 bases and the J gene lost 7 bases, with 8 bases spanning the gap. Looked up from germline, CDR1 is SGHDT and CDR2 is YYEEEE. The length of the CDR3 is 12 residues. Combining the CDR3 with reference TRBV5-6 and TRBJ2-1 gives the whole variable domain DAGVTQSPTHLIKTRGQQVTLRCSPKSGHDTVSWYQQALGQGPQFIFQYYEEEERQRGNFPDRFSGHQFPNYSSELNVNALLLGDSALYLCASSWVSNEQFFGPGTRLTVL.

This clone was observed a few times. The rearrangement uses TRBV7-2 and TRBJ2-5, with a possible D match to TRBD1 (6 bases). The length of the CDR3 is 16 residues. V lost 4 bases and J lost 5, with 20 bases in between. Germline V lookup: CDR1 SGHTA, CDR2 FQGNSA. Here the CDR3 DNA reads TGTGCCAGCAGCTCTACCGACCTACAGGGCGGGGAGACCCAGTACTTC. Protein: CASSSTDLQGGETQYF.

This clone was seen a single time. The chain carries TRBV7-9 and TRBJ2-7, with D perhaps TRBD1 (6 bases). The germline CDR1 and CDR2 sequences are SEHNR and FQNEAQ (reference sequence). Trimming pared 4 bases from V and 1 base from J, leaving 17 bases between. The CDR3 sequence is 16 residues long. The CDR3 nucleotides read TGTGCCAGCAGCTCGCCGCAGGGGACACTATCCTACGAGCAGTACTTC. As protein: CASSSPQGTLSYEQYF.

The CDR3 bases are TGCGCCAGCAGCTTCACAGGGGATAGCAATCAGCCCCAGCATTTT. Amino acids: CASSFTGDSNQPQHF. The chain links TRBV5-1 to TRBJ1-5; 7 nucleotides match TRBD1. The germline V gene has CDR1 SGHRS and CDR2 YFSETQ. The CDR3 extends over 15 amino acids. After removal of 2 bases from V and 0 bases from J, the junction contained 2 bases not matched to a gene.

The rearrangement links TRBV27 to TRBJ2-3; weak D call: TRBD1 (6 bases). CDR1 and CDR2 (germline): MNHEY, SMNVEV (reference sequence). CDR3 size: 16 residues. Trimming took 6 bases from V and 1 from J, leaving 17 bases between them. The CDR3 nucleotides read TGTGCCAGCAGGCAAAATTCAGGGACACGCACAGATACGCAGTATTTT. Amino acid sequence: CASRQNSGTRTDTQYF.

J is TRBJ2-3 and V is TRBV7-2, with D maybe TRBD2 (5 bases). The CDR3 is 14 residues long. V shed 0 bases and J shed 14 bases, with 18 bases lying between them. Per the germline V gene, CDR1 is SGHTA and CDR2 is FQGNSA. The CDR3: CASSLAPETITTYF. In DNA form, the CDR3 reads TGTGCCAGCAGCTTAGCGCCGGAGACTATAACCACGTATTTT. Drawing the rest from reference TRBV7-2 and TRBJ2-3, the complete variable domain is GAGVSQSPSNKVTEKGKDVELRCDPISGHTALYWYRQSLGQGLEFLIYFQGNSAPDKSGLPSDRFSAERTGGSVSTLTIQRTQQEDSAVYLCASSLAPETITTYFGPGTRLTVL.

The V gene is TRBV6-5, the J gene TRBJ2-7, with D unresolved. The CDR3 contains 14 residues. Looked up from germline, CDR1 is MNHEY and CDR2 is SVGAGI. With 6 bases removed from V and 4 bases from J, the gap between germline ends came to 16 bases. CDR3 region: CASSSTLQGYEQYF. The DNA for the CDR3 is TGTGCCAGCAGCTCCACTCTACAAGGGTACGAGCAGTACTTC.

The chain couples TRBV28 to TRBJ2-1, with 16 bases that match TRBD2. The germline V gene has CDR1 MDHEN and CDR2 SYDVKM. This CDR3 comprises 19 residues. The V and J ends lost 4 bases and 1 base, in that order; junction bases with no gene match: 7. In nucleotides, the CDR3 is TGTGCCAGCAGTTCCTCGGGACTAGCGGGGGGGCAGTCCTACAATGAGCAGTTCTTC. It encodes CASSSSGLAGGQSYNEQFF.

V gene TRBV10-2 combines with J gene TRBJ1-1; D gene unclear. V shed 4 bases and J shed 8 bases, with 11 bases lying between them. This CDR3 is 12 amino acids long. From germline, CDR1 is WSHSY and CDR2 SAAADI. As DNA, the CDR3 is TGCGCCAGCAGTGTCGACCGAAAAGAAGCTTTCTTT. Translation gives CASSVDRKEAFF.

V is TRBV2 and J is TRBJ2-1; 12 bases match TRBD2. Looked up from germline, CDR1 is SNHLY and CDR2 is FYNNEI. Trimming cost V 6 bases and J 6 bases; bases outside gene matches: 3. The CDR3 is made up of 14 amino acids. The CDR3 here is CASSSGLAGNEQFF. The DNA of the CDR3 is TGTGCCAGCAGCTCGGGACTAGCGGGCAATGAGCAGTTCTTC.

The chain joins TRBV7-2 to TRBJ1-1, with D unresolved. Trimming pared 11 bases from V and 4 bases from J, leaving 14 bases between. This CDR3 is 12 amino acids long. Per germline, CDR1 SGHTA and CDR2 FQGNSA. The CDR3: CAAKLGITEAFF. The DNA for the CDR3 is TGTGCCGCGAAACTAGGGATCACTGAAGCTTTCTTT.

Only a few counts were recorded for this clone. The chain is built from TRBV7-8 and TRBJ1-1; a weak D match, TRBD1 (5 bases). The CDR3 runs to 16 residues. Germline V CDR1 and CDR2: SGHVS, FQNEAQ. Trimming pared 0 bases from V and 1 base from J, leaving 12 bases between. The CDR3 DNA reads as TGTGCCAGCAGCTTAGCACGGGGCCGCGGGAACACTGAAGCTTTCTTT. The encoded protein is CASSLARGRGNTEAFF.

This chain joins TRBV15 and TRBJ2-5; the match to TRBD2 covers 8 bases. V trimming: 5 bases; J trimming: 5 bases; junction bases outside the gene matches: 10. In germline, CDR1 is LNHNV, CDR2 YYDKDF (reference sequence). The CDR3 length is 15 residues. CDR3 sequence: CATSHGSGAAETQYF. CDR3 DNA sequence: TGTGCCACCAGCCATGGTAGCGGGGCGGCGGAGACCCAGTACTTC.

The V call is TRBV5-4, the J call TRBJ2-5; weak D call: TRBD2 (7 bases). CDR1 and CDR2 from the germline V gene are SGHNT and YYREEE (reference sequence). The CDR3 spans 15 residues. Trimming took off 2 bases at V and 5 bases at J, with 16 bases between the two ends. The CDR3 region is CASSFGGGAGETQYF. The CDR3 DNA reads TGTGCCAGCAGCTTCGGTGGGGGGGCAGGGGAGACCCAGTACTTC.

This clone was seen more than once but under ten times. The V call is TRBV7-9, the J call TRBJ2-5, with D uncertain. Germline lookup yields CDR1 SEHNR and CDR2 FQNEAQ (reference sequence). V lost 2 bases and J 3 bases, leaving 1 base between the germline ends. The CDR3 length is 11 residues. The CDR3 reads CASSLKETQYF. Here the CDR3 DNA reads TGTGCCAGCAGCTTAAAAGAGACCCAGTACTTC.

This clone was counted a single time. This chain joins TRBV7-6 and TRBJ2-6; maybe TRBD2 (7 bases). The length of the CDR3 is 18 residues. Trimming shortened V by 3 bases and J by 2 bases, and 17 bases separated the two germline ends. The germline V gene has CDR1 SGHVS and CDR2 FNYEAQ. The CDR3 reads CASSFSGGLVTGANVLTF. DNA of the CDR3: TGTGCCAGCAGCTTTTCCGGGGGGCTGGTGACTGGGGCCAACGTCCTGACTTTC.

The V and J genes are TRBV7-2 and TRBJ1-5; unclear D gene. Per the germline V gene, CDR1 is SGHTA and CDR2 is FQGNSA. Deletions cut 2 bases from V and 4 bases from J, with 6 bases between. The CDR3 spans 13 residues. CDR3 DNA sequence: TGTGCCAGCAGCTTAAAAGGAAATCAGCCCCAGCATTTT. The encoded protein is CASSLKGNQPQHF.

In its sample, this clone was seen a few times. The chain is built from TRBV10-2 and TRBJ1-5; D might be TRBD1 (5 bases). The CDR3 covers 15 residues. CDR1 is WSHSY, CDR2 SAAADI, per germline. V was pared by 6 bases and J by 2 bases, with 14 bases between. This CDR3 is CASRVGDSRNQPQHF. The CDR3 nucleotides read TGCGCCAGCAGGGTCGGCGACAGCCGCAATCAGCCCCAGCATTTT.

The chain combines TRBV5-1 with TRBJ1-6; a weak D match, TRBD1 (5 bases). Per germline, CDR1 SGHRS and CDR2 YFSETQ. V was pared by 4 bases and J by 5 bases, with 16 bases between. The CDR3 covers 16 residues. The CDR3 nucleotides read TGCGCCAGCAGCCTACGTATAGCGGGGGATAATTCACCCCTCCACTTT. Residues: CASSLRIAGDNSPLHF. Combining the CDR3 with reference TRBV5-1 and TRBJ1-6 gives the whole variable domain KAGVTQTPRYLIKTRGQQVTLSCSPISGHRSVSWYQQTPGQGLQFLFEYFSETQRNKGNFPGRFSGRQFSNSRSEMNVSTLELGDSALYLCASSLRIAGDNSPLHFGNGTRLTVT.

This chain uses TRBV4-1 with TRBJ1-2, with D possibly TRBD1 on 6 matching bases. This CDR3 is 15 amino acids long. The ends were cut back, 4 bases at V and 3 bases at J, with 15 bases in the middle. The V gene's germline CDR1 is MGHRA and CDR2 YSYEKL. CDR3 protein: CASSPSRRQDYGYTF. For the CDR3, the DNA is TGCGCCAGCAGCCCCTCCCGAAGACAGGACTATGGCTACACCTTC.

Note on this clone: An end of the junction does not agree with germline; a read error may underlie this. The chain uses TRBV7-7 and TRBJ2-5, with 7 bases fitting TRBD1. Germline CDR1 and CDR2: SSHAT and FNYEAQ (reference sequence). CDR3 length: 15 amino acids. CDR3 in amino acids: CASSLATGVAETQYF. In nucleotides, the CDR3 is TGTGCTAGCAGCTTAGCCACAGGGGTGGCAGAGACCCAGTACTTC. The full variable domain, its missing parts supplied by reference TRBV7-7 and TRBJ2-5, is GAGVSQSPRYKVTKRGQDVTLRCDPISSHATLYWYQQALGQGPEFLTYFNYEAQPDKSGLPSDRFSAERPEGSISTLTIQRTEQRDSAMYRCASSLATGVAETQYFGPGTRLLVL.

This chain connects TRBV27 to TRBJ2-3; D possibly corresponds to TRBD1 (5 bases). The V and J ends lost 4 bases and 3 bases respectively, with 8 bases between them. CDR3 length equals 13 residues. Germline V gene lookup returns CDR1 MNHEY and CDR2 SMNVEV (reference sequence). DNA for the CDR3: TGTGCCAGCAGTTCACGACAGACAGATACGCAGTATTTT. It translates to CASSSRQTDTQYF.

V gene TRBV4-1 combines with J gene TRBJ1-2; the D is unclear. In germline, CDR1 is MGHRA, CDR2 YSYEKL. The CDR3 consists of 15 residues. The V and J ends lost 2 bases and 1 base respectively, with 11 bases between them. CDR3 in amino acids: CASSQSPQDNYGYTF. The CDR3, as DNA: TGCGCCAGCAGCCAAAGTCCCCAGGATAACTATGGCTACACCTTC.

This clone was observed a few times. The rearrangement joins TRBV2 to TRBJ1-1, with 9 bases fitting TRBD1. V lost 6 bases and J lost 2; bases outside the gene matches: 4. CDR3 length: 14 amino acids. Germline values: CDR1 SNHLY, CDR2 FYNNEI. The CDR3 sequence: CASRRDRANTEAFF. The CDR3 region has the DNA TGTGCCAGCAGGAGGGACAGGGCTAACACTGAAGCTTTCTTT.